The 32 T cell receptor beta chains below were found in one sample sequenced in a study of shared clonotypes between healthy human individuals. Method: immunoSEQ multiplex PCR; TCRdb's copy keeps in-frame clones and lacks some. The sample consists of 2.3 million or so clones, more than 85% of them appearing once. Sequenced input: naive CD4+ T cells from PBMCs. Described subset: CD45RA+ positively selected. These receptors were obtained from a man between 18 and 35 years old in good health. Some clones in this sample may be carry-over from other donors' samples.

In regard to this clone: Other DNA sequences in the same sample also yield this CDR3. The CDR3: CASSPGRVNTEAFF. The CDR3 DNA reads as TGTGCCAGCTCACCAGGCAGGGTGAACACTGAAGCTTTCTTT. The J gene is TRBJ1-1, the V gene TRBV18, with a weak D call TRBD1 (5 bases). The V end was cut by 2 bases, the J end by 0 bases, with 7 bases between. This CDR3 spans 14 amino acids. Germline CDR1 is KGHSH and CDR2 is LQKENI.

The chain combines TRBV28 with TRBJ2-7, with D perhaps being TRBD1 or TRBD2 (5 bases each). The CDR3 runs to 13 residues. V was pared by 6 bases and J by 4 bases, with 13 bases between. Looked up from germline, CDR1 is MDHEN and CDR2 is SYDVKM. The CDR3 region has the DNA TGTGCCAGCAGGAGGGGCGGTGGGTACGAGCAGTACTTC. This gives the protein CASRRGGGYEQYF.

Points on this clone: At the DNA level, this CDR3 is encoded by other sequences in the same sample as well. This sequence joins TRBV7-9 and TRBJ1-1, with 11 bases matching TRBD1. Per the germline V gene, CDR1 is SEHNR and CDR2 is FQNEAQ (reference sequence). This CDR3 comprises 16 residues. J gave up 1 base and V 6 bases, and 7 bases lay outside the gene matches. This chain's CDR3 is CASSRDRGSRNTEAFF. The CDR3 coding sequence is TGTGCCAGCAGTCGGGACAGGGGGAGTCGGAACACTGAAGCTTTCTTT. Complete variable domain (other parts from reference TRBV7-9 and TRBJ1-1): DTGVSQNPRHKITKRGQNVTFRCDPISEHNRLYWYRQTLGQGPEFLTYFQNEAQLEKSRLLSDRFSAERPKGSFSTLEIQRTEQGDSAMYLCASSRDRGSRNTEAFFGQGTRLTVV.

The chain recombines TRBV15 with TRBJ1-1; no firm D call. The V end was cut by 0 bases, the J end by 5 bases, with 10 bases between. There are 14 residues in the CDR3. Germline lookup yields CDR1 LNHNV and CDR2 YYDKDF (reference sequence). For the CDR3, the DNA is TGTGCCACCAGCAGAGATCGGAAAGATACTGAAGCTTTCTTT. The encoded protein is CATSRDRKDTEAFF.

The gene calls are TRBV28 and TRBJ1-2; TRBD1 might be the D (6 bases). CDR1 MDHEN and CDR2 SYDVKM come from the germline V gene. V gave up 2 bases and J gave up 2 bases, with 12 bases separating them. The CDR3 is 15 amino acids. The chain's CDR3 is CASSLPPTGNYGYTF. The DNA of the CDR3 is TGTGCCAGCAGTTTACCCCCGACAGGAAACTATGGCTACACCTTC.

The V gene is TRBV29-1, the J gene TRBJ1-1, with TRBD1 matching 7 bases. V lost 6 bases to trimming and J lost 5 bases; unmatched junction nucleotides: 9. CDR1 and CDR2 (germline): SQVTM, ANQGSEA. The CDR3 extends over 13 amino acids. Written as DNA, the CDR3 is TGCAGCGTGGGGGGTCCAGGGGGAACTGAAGCTTTCTTT. Its protein product is CSVGGPGGTEAFF.

This rearrangement joins TRBV5-1 to TRBJ2-7; 13 bases are a match to TRBD2. V lost 4 bases, J lost 1 base, and 5 bases stayed unmatched. Looked up from germline, CDR1 is SGHRS and CDR2 is YFSETQ. The CDR3 has 16 amino acids. The DNA for the CDR3 is TGCGCCAGCAGCGTGCTGACTAGCGGGAGGTCCTACGAGCAGTACTTC. Its translation: CASSVLTSGRSYEQYF.

This clone is a singleton in its sample. J is TRBJ1-3 and V is TRBV28, with 10 bases aligning to TRBD1. The J segment lost 3 bases and the V segment lost 8 bases, leaving 7 bases of the junction unmatched. The CDR3 loop spans 15 amino acids. The V gene's germline CDR1 is MDHEN and CDR2 SYDVKM. CDR3 loop: CASGLGQGNGNTIYF. For the CDR3, the DNA is TGTGCCAGCGGGCTGGGACAGGGGAATGGAAACACCATATATTTT. The full variable domain, with the rest looked up from reference TRBV28 and TRBJ1-3, is DVKVTQSSRYLVKRTGEKVFLECVQDMDHENMFWYRQDPGLGLRLIYFSYDVKMKEKGDIPEGYSVSREKKERFSLILESASTNQTSMYLCASGLGQGNGNTIYFGEGSWLTVV.

This chain uses TRBV13 with TRBJ2-5; D is undetermined. Matching the DNA end better, TRBJ2-7 makes the J call doubtful. This CDR3 contains 13 residues. Germline V gives CDR1 PRHDT, CDR2 FYEKMQ (reference sequence). The CDR3 protein is CASSNRRSYEQYF. Written as DNA, the CDR3 is TGTGCCAGCAGCAATAGACGCTCCTACGAGCAGTACTTC.

DNA of the CDR3: TGCGCCAGCAGCGCCCACCCTAGCAGAGGCACAGATACGCAGTATTTT. Amino acid sequence: CASSAHPSRGTDTQYF. The rearrangement joins TRBV4-3 to TRBJ2-3; tentatively, D is TRBD2 (5 bases). V gave up 5 bases and J gave up 1 base, with 16 bases separating them. This CDR3 is 16 amino acids long. Germline V gene data show CDR1 as LGHNA and CDR2 as YSLEER.

The V and J genes are TRBV10-3 and TRBJ2-1; the D is unclear. The germline V gene has CDR1 ENHRY and CDR2 SYGVKD. This CDR3 has 15 residues. Trimming took 2 bases from V and 0 from J, leaving 8 bases between them. For the CDR3, the DNA is TGTGCCATCAGTGAGGACCATAGCTCCTACAATGAGCAGTTCTTC. Translation gives CAISEDHSSYNEQFF.

A remark on this clone: The sample contains more than one DNA sequence encoding this CDR3. The chain combines TRBV7-3 with TRBJ2-2; D is tentatively TRBD1 or TRBD2 (5 bases each). The V end was cut by 4 bases, the J end by 2 bases, with 8 bases between. CDR3 size: 14 residues. Germline CDR1 and CDR2: SGHTA and FQGTGA. CDR3 region: CASSSGPNTGELFF. The DNA of the CDR3 is TGTGCCAGCAGCTCGGGACCAAACACCGGGGAGCTGTTTTTT.

The J gene is TRBJ1-2, the V gene TRBV5-4, with 7 bases aligning to TRBD1. The length of the CDR3 is 16 residues. Looked up from germline, CDR1 is SGHNT and CDR2 is YYREEE (reference sequence). V trimming: 1 base; J trimming: 8 bases; junction bases outside the gene matches: 14. CDR3 sequence: CASSLLPPGGSKGYTF. The CDR3 DNA reads TGTGCCAGCAGCTTGCTCCCTCCAGGGGGATCAAAAGGCTACACCTTC.

The rearrangement links TRBV7-2 to TRBJ1-2; no clear D. The V end was cut by 5 bases, the J end by 6 bases, with 13 bases between. This CDR3 spans 13 amino acids. From germline, CDR1 is SGHTA and CDR2 FQGNSA. CDR3: CASSEAVAHGYTF. CDR3 nucleotides: TGTGCCAGCAGCGAGGCGGTGGCCCATGGCTACACCTTC. Full variable domain (outside the CDR3, taken from reference TRBV7-2 and TRBJ1-2): GAGVSQSPSNKVTEKGKDVELRCDPISGHTALYWYRQSLGQGLEFLIYFQGNSAPDKSGLPSDRFSAERTGGSVSTLTIQRTQQEDSAVYLCASSEAVAHGYTFGSGTRLTVV.

The chain recombines TRBV9 with TRBJ2-1; D is unclear. Trimming took 1 base from V and 4 from J, leaving 6 bases between them. Germline V gives CDR1 SGDLS, CDR2 YYNGEE. The CDR3 loop spans 13 amino acids. In nucleotides, the CDR3 is TGTGCCAGCAGCGTAAACGGATACAATGAGCAGTTCTTC. This sequence encodes CASSVNGYNEQFF.

The chain links TRBV6-6 to TRBJ1-1, with D possibly matching TRBD1 (5 bases). Trimming pared 5 bases from V and 0 bases from J, leaving 13 bases between. The CDR3 covers 15 residues. From germline, CDR1 is MNHNY and CDR2 SVGAGI (reference sequence). The CDR3 DNA follows: TGTGCCAGCAGTGACCCGGGACGGATGAACACTGAAGCTTTCTTT. Encoded protein: CASSDPGRMNTEAFF.

V is TRBV11-2 and J is TRBJ2-3; D is undetermined. Germline values: CDR1 SGHAT, CDR2 FQNNGV. This CDR3 region has 16 residues. V was trimmed by 5 bases and J by 0 bases, leaving 15 bases between them. As DNA, the CDR3 is TGTGCCAGCAGCCCAACCCTGTTTGTGAGCACAGATACGCAGTATTTT. Its protein is CASSPTLFVSTDTQYF.

Written as DNA, the CDR3 is TGTGCCAGCAGCGGCGACAGAGACGAGCAGTACTTC. Protein: CASSGDRDEQYF. The J gene is TRBJ2-7, the V gene TRBV6-1, with D possibly TRBD1 on 5 matching bases. V was clipped by 6 bases and J by 5 bases, with 11 bases between them. Germline CDR1 is MNHNS and CDR2 is SASEGT. The CDR3 extends over 12 amino acids.

This clone was recorded only once. This chain connects TRBV19 to TRBJ1-5; D gene uncertain. The germline V gene has CDR1 LNHDA and CDR2 SQIVND (reference sequence). CDR3 length: 16 residues. The V end lost 2 bases, the J end lost 4 bases, and 15 bases lay between the germline ends. The CDR3 reads CASSIRPEGVNQPQHF. Here the CDR3 DNA reads TGTGCCAGTAGTATACGACCGGAAGGAGTTAATCAGCCCCAGCATTTT.

The CDR3 DNA follows: TGTGCCAGCAGGACTAGCGGGAGCCTCGAGCAGTACTTC. Its translation: CASRTSGSLEQYF. The gene calls are TRBV2 and TRBJ2-7; TRBD2 matches at 12 bases. CDR1 and CDR2 from the germline V gene are SNHLY and FYNNEI. V lost 6 bases, J lost 6 bases, and 3 bases stayed unmatched. The CDR3 loop spans 13 amino acids.

The genes are TRBV9 and TRBJ2-5; D gene unclear. Trimming shortened V by 4 bases and J by 1 base, and 8 bases separated the two germline ends. The CDR3 sequence is 13 residues long. Germline V gives CDR1 SGDLS, CDR2 YYNGEE. The CDR3, as DNA: TGTGCCAGCAGCAAAACCCCCCAAGAGACCCAGTACTTC. This sequence encodes CASSKTPQETQYF.

This clone was found a few times. The CDR3 is CASSPGQPQHF. CDR3 sequence (DNA): TGTGCCAGCAGCCCCGGACAGCCCCAGCATTTT. This chain links TRBV6-6 with TRBJ1-5, with D hard to call. Germline V gene data show CDR1 as MNHNY and CDR2 as SVGAGI (reference sequence). CDR3 length: 11 amino acids. Trimming left V 6 bases short and J 7 bases short, with 7 bases between.

The chain recombines TRBV7-9 with TRBJ2-5, with D perhaps TRBD2 (5 bases). From germline, CDR1 is SEHNR and CDR2 FQNEAQ (reference sequence). V was trimmed by 1 base and J by 4 bases, leaving 13 bases between them. The CDR3 runs to 15 residues. DNA of the CDR3: TGTGCCAGCAGCTTAGGAGCGGCACCTAGAGAGACCCAGTACTTC. Encoded protein: CASSLGAAPRETQYF.

The V call is TRBV7-8, the J call TRBJ2-3, with D unclear. Trimming left V 8 bases short and J 6 bases short, with 15 bases between. This CDR3 is 13 amino acids long. CDR1 and CDR2 (germline): SGHVS, FQNEAQ. CDR3 loop: CASRLGNIDTQYF. CDR3 bases: TGTGCCAGCCGTCTTGGGAATATCGATACGCAGTATTTT.

V usage is TRBV18 and J usage is TRBJ2-7; D tentatively fits TRBD1 or TRBD2 (5 bases each). Per the germline V gene, CDR1 is KGHSH and CDR2 is LQKENI. Between the trimmed V and J ends, which lost 3 bases and 5 bases, there was a span of 11 bases. This CDR3 is 13 amino acids long. CDR3 sequence (DNA): TGTGCCAGCTCACCGGGACCTTTGGACGAGCAGTACTTC. Its translation: CASSPGPLDEQYF.

The chain links TRBV19 to TRBJ2-5; a possible D gene is TRBD2 (5 bases). The V gene's germline CDR1 is LNHDA and CDR2 SQIVND (reference sequence). CDR3 length: 15 residues. Trimming shortened V by 2 bases and J by 4 bases, and 14 bases separated the two germline ends. The CDR3: CASSISGQMSETQYF. The DNA of the CDR3 is TGTGCCAGTAGTATAAGCGGTCAGATGTCAGAGACCCAGTACTTC.

V gene TRBV2 combines with J gene TRBJ2-5; 7 bases line up with TRBD2. The CDR3 spans 13 residues. CDR1 is SNHLY, CDR2 FYNNEI, per germline. V shed 11 bases, J shed 4 bases, and the junction held 10 bases outside the gene matches. CDR3 in amino acids: CAGSSGKGETQYF. The CDR3, as DNA: TGTGCCGGGTCCAGCGGGAAAGGAGAGACCCAGTACTTC.

The chain combines TRBV4-1 with TRBJ2-2; 8 positions agree with TRBD1. The CDR3 sequence is 14 residues long. Trimming took 4 bases from V and 4 from J; bases not matched to a gene: 2. The germline CDR1 and CDR2 sequences are MGHRA and YSYEKL. In nucleotides, the CDR3 is TGCGCCAGCAGCCCAGGGGGCGGCACCGGGGAGCTGTTTTTT. It specifies CASSPGGGTGELFF.

This chain links TRBV10-1 with TRBJ2-1; 11 bases align to TRBD1. CDR3 length: 19 residues. Per the germline V gene, CDR1 is WNHNN and CDR2 is SYGVQD (reference sequence). J gave up 3 bases and V 6 bases, and 16 bases lay outside the gene matches. The CDR3 is CASSQDRGRTAGIYNEQFF. CDR3 nucleotides: TGCGCCAGCAGCCAGGACAGGGGGCGAACAGCGGGAATCTACAATGAGCAGTTCTTC.

The J gene is TRBJ1-6, the V gene TRBV30, with a tentative D call TRBD1 (5 bases). This CDR3 spans 14 amino acids. Trimming removed 1 base at V and 5 bases at J, with 9 bases between. CDR1 GTSNPN and CDR2 SVGIG come from the germline V gene (reference sequence). This CDR3 is CAWSAGTNNSPLHF. CDR3 sequence (DNA): TGTGCCTGGAGTGCCGGGACCAATAATTCACCCCTCCACTTT.

The chain carries TRBV19 and TRBJ2-1, with 11 bases aligning to TRBD1. CDR1 and CDR2 (germline): LNHDA, SQIVND (reference sequence). The CDR3 extends over 15 amino acids. Germline trimming cut 5 bases from V and 4 bases from J; bases unmatched to any gene: 4. The CDR3 spells CASSEGTGGYNEQFF. The CDR3 DNA follows: TGTGCCAGTAGTGAGGGGACAGGGGGGTACAATGAGCAGTTCTTC.

This clone was counted once. The chain uses TRBV27 and TRBJ1-2; TRBD1 agrees at 8 bases. CDR1 is MNHEY and CDR2 is SMNVEV in the germline V gene (reference sequence). Trimming took 5 bases from V and 7 from J; bases not matched to a gene: 6. The CDR3 extends over 13 amino acids. The CDR3 DNA is TGTGCCAGCAGTCGTGCAGGGGGCCTTGGCTACACCTTC. This gives the protein CASSRAGGLGYTF.